Below, 29 T cell receptor beta chains from the same sample are listed, as sequenced in a study of T cells in Graves' hyperthyroidism and ophthalmopathy. The TCR beta CDR3 regions underwent amplification using RNA transcripts as the source. Using the HTBI primer set, a first-round RT-PCR was run on the TCR CDR3. MiXCR, run by TCRdb on the multiplex PCR reads, gives a single entry per CDR3 protein. This table has about half a million distinct CDR3 sequences, 15% to 20% appearing once. Sequencing was carried out using blood. These receptors were obtained from a man aged 40-49 years with Graves' ophthalmopathy.

J is TRBJ2-5 and V is TRBV3-1, with TRBD2 identical over 11 bases. The length of the CDR3 is 14 residues. V lost 4 bases, J lost 5 bases, and 3 bases stayed unmatched. CDR1 and CDR2 (germline): LGHDT, YNNKEL (reference sequence). For the CDR3, the DNA is TGTGCCAGCAGCCGCCGGACTAGCGGGGAGACCCAGTACTTC. Amino acids: CASSRRTSGETQYF.

The rearrangement joins TRBV2 to TRBJ1-4, with 7 bases that match TRBD1. Looked up from germline, CDR1 is SNHLY and CDR2 is FYNNEI. With V trimmed by 7 bases and J by 4 bases, 6 bases remained unmatched. The CDR3 extends over 14 amino acids. The CDR3 is CASKETGINEKLFF. As DNA, the CDR3 is TGTGCCAGCAAAGAGACAGGGATTAATGAAAAACTGTTTTTT.

CDR3 loop: CASSFRTGSIEAQYF. CDR3 sequence (DNA): TGTGCCAGCAGCTTTAGGACGGGGAGTATTGAGGCCCAGTACTTC. The chain recombines TRBV5-8 with TRBJ2-5; tentative D call: TRBD2 (5 bases). The CDR3 is 15 amino acids. Trimming cost V 2 bases and J 9 bases, with 20 bases left between them. Germline V CDR1 and CDR2: SGHTS, YDEGEE.

The J gene is TRBJ2-1, the V gene TRBV29-1, with D perhaps TRBD2 (6 bases). The CDR3 extends over 14 amino acids. Germline V gene data show CDR1 as SQVTM and CDR2 as ANQGSEA. V gave up 4 bases and J gave up 7 bases, with 17 bases separating them. The chain's CDR3 is CSVGVLEGRNEQFF. CDR3 in DNA: TGCAGCGTTGGGGTATTGGAGGGCCGGAATGAGCAGTTCTTC.

The chain has TRBV3-1 and TRBJ2-2; a possible D gene is TRBD2 (5 bases). CDR1 and CDR2 from the germline V gene are LGHDT and YNNKEL (reference sequence). This CDR3 is 14 amino acids long. Trimming took 4 bases from V and 4 from J, leaving 10 bases between them. Here the CDR3 reads CASSPARGTGELFF. Written as DNA, the CDR3 is TGTGCCAGCAGCCCAGCTCGGGGCACCGGGGAGCTGTTTTTT.

As regards this clonotype: This clone may be a read error of a much larger clone one base away. The rearrangement uses TRBV30 and TRBJ1-1; D is possibly TRBD1 (5 bases). Trimming removed 0 bases at V and 7 bases at J, with 21 bases between. CDR3 length equals 16 residues. Germline V gene sequence: CDR1 GTSNPN, CDR2 SVGIG (reference sequence). The CDR3 region is CAWSVQSWTPGGEAFF. CDR3 bases: TGTGCCTGGAGTGTACAGAGTTGGACACCCGGCGGTGAAGCTTTCTTT. Drawing the rest from reference TRBV30 and TRBJ1-1, the complete variable domain is SQTIHQWPATLVQPVGSPLSLECTVEGTSNPNLYWYRQAAGRGLQLLFYSVGIGQISSEVPQNLSASRPQDRQFILSSKKLLLSDSGFYLCAWSVQSWTPGGEAFFGQGTRLTVV.

The chain recombines TRBV20-1 with TRBJ2-2; D not certain. The CDR3 totals 13 residues. Germline CDR1 and CDR2: DFQATT and SNEGSKA (reference sequence). V was cut by 1 base and J by 5 bases, with 8 bases left in between. The CDR3 DNA sequence: TGCAGTGCTAGAGGATCTTTTACCGGGGAGCTGTTTTTT. Its translation is CSARGSFTGELFF.

The chain recombines TRBV28 with TRBJ2-1; D possibly corresponds to TRBD2 (5 bases). The V gene's germline CDR1 is MDHEN and CDR2 SYDVKM. The CDR3 is made up of 11 amino acids. V was shortened by 8 bases and J by 6 bases, with 8 bases between the two germline ends. The CDR3 spells CASGGSNEQFF. The CDR3, as DNA: TGTGCCAGCGGCGGGTCCAATGAGCAGTTCTTC. The full variable domain, rest sourced from reference TRBV28 and TRBJ2-1, is DVKVTQSSRYLVKRTGEKVFLECVQDMDHENMFWYRQDPGLGLRLIYFSYDVKMKEKGDIPEGYSVSREKKERFSLILESASTNQTSMYLCASGGSNEQFFGPGTRLTVL.

The chain carries TRBV11-1 and TRBJ2-4; D not resolved. V lost 2 bases, J lost 8 bases, and 16 bases lay in between. The length of the CDR3 is 15 residues. Germline V gene lookup returns CDR1 SGHAT and CDR2 FQDESV (reference sequence). Here the CDR3 DNA reads TGTGCCAGCAGCTTAACTAAAGAGTATAGAGACATTCAGTACTTC. This translates into CASSLTKEYRDIQYF.

The chain uses TRBV19 and TRBJ1-5; D might be TRBD1 (5 bases). CDR3 length: 17 amino acids. V was cut by 4 bases and J by 3 bases, with 19 bases left in between. The germline V gene encodes CDR1 LNHDA and CDR2 SQIVND (reference sequence). CDR3 DNA sequence: TGTGCCAGTAGTACCAACCGGATGGGACGTCTCAATCAGCCCCAGCATTTT. Encoded protein: CASSTNRMGRLNQPQHF.

This clonotype appeared a few times. This rearrangement joins TRBV5-1 to TRBJ2-3; D is possibly TRBD1 (6 bases). Germline-derived CDR1 and CDR2 are SGHRS and YFSETQ. This CDR3 has 15 amino acids. V dropped 4 bases and J dropped 0 bases, with 12 bases sitting between them. CDR3 DNA: TGCGCCAGCAGCCCGGGACATATGAGCACAGATACGCAGTATTTT. Its protein is CASSPGHMSTDTQYF.

The rearrangement uses TRBV5-1 and TRBJ2-1, with D possibly matching TRBD2 (5 bases). This CDR3 is 15 amino acids long. CDR1 is SGHRS and CDR2 is YFSETQ in the germline V gene. The ends were cut back, 4 bases at V and 7 bases at J, with 18 bases in the middle. Here the CDR3 reads CASSQIRSPGNEQFF. The CDR3 DNA sequence: TGCGCCAGCAGCCAGATCCGGTCCCCGGGGAATGAGCAGTTCTTC.

The sample holds many counts of this clonotype. The V gene is TRBV9, the J gene TRBJ2-1; 7 positions agree with TRBD2. Germline V lookup: CDR1 SGDLS, CDR2 YYNGEE. The CDR3 covers 14 residues. J was trimmed by 10 bases and V by 4 bases; bases with no gene match: 11. CDR3 nucleotides: TGTGCCAGCAGCCCTTGGACTAGTTTAAGGGAGCAGTTCTTC. Protein: CASSPWTSLREQFF.

The CDR3 sequence is CASSPTGSEKLFF. The DNA of the CDR3 is TGTGCCAGCAGCCCCACCGGGAGCGAAAAACTGTTTTTT. The chain recombines TRBV5-6 with TRBJ1-4; D is undetermined. Trimming stripped 4 bases from V and 8 bases from J, with 12 bases between. Germline assignment: CDR1 SGHDT and CDR2 YYEEEE. The CDR3 totals 13 residues.

This rearrangement joins TRBV19 to TRBJ2-1; a weak D match, TRBD2 (5 bases). This CDR3 spans 13 amino acids. Per the germline V gene, CDR1 is LNHDA and CDR2 is SQIVND (reference sequence). The V end was cut by 4 bases, the J end by 3 bases, with 7 bases between. This chain's CDR3 is CASSNGIYNEQFF. In DNA, the CDR3 is TGTGCCAGTAGTAACGGGATCTACAATGAGCAGTTCTTC.

V usage is TRBV20-1 and J usage is TRBJ2-1; 7 bases fit TRBD2. CDR1 DFQATT and CDR2 SNEGSKA come from the germline V gene (reference sequence). With V trimmed by 5 bases and J by 10 bases, 14 bases remained unmatched. This CDR3 region has 14 residues. The CDR3 region is CSAARSVAGEEQFF. The DNA for the CDR3 is TGCAGTGCTGCCCGTTCCGTTGCGGGAGAGGAGCAGTTCTTC.

The chain carries TRBV5-1 and TRBJ1-3; no clear D. With 4 bases removed from V and 8 bases from J, the gap between germline ends came to 13 bases. The CDR3 loop spans 13 amino acids. CDR1 is SGHRS and CDR2 is YFSETQ in the germline V gene. The CDR3 coding sequence is TGCGCCAGCAGCACCGGTACCCCGGACACCATATATTTT. Translating it yields CASSTGTPDTIYF.

This CDR3 is CASSPRDSFGNTIYF. The CDR3 DNA sequence: TGTGCCAGCTCACCTCGGGACAGTTTTGGAAACACCATATATTTT. The chain combines TRBV18 with TRBJ1-3; 7 nucleotides line up with TRBD1. CDR1 is KGHSH and CDR2 is LQKENI in the germline V gene. With 3 bases clipped from V and 3 bases from J, the junction kept 5 bases outside the gene matches. The CDR3 runs to 15 residues.

This rearrangement joins TRBV6-1 to TRBJ1-2; the D gene is possibly TRBD1 (6 bases). The ends were cut back, 1 base at V and 4 bases at J, with 16 bases in the middle. CDR3 size: 16 residues. The V gene's germline CDR1 is MNHNS and CDR2 SASEGT. The CDR3 bases are TGTGCCAGCAGTGAAGAGGGGGGGACCCGGACCTATGGCTACACCTTC. Protein sequence: CASSEEGGTRTYGYTF.

In its sample, this clonotype was seen many times. The chain couples TRBV7-9 to TRBJ2-1; 15 bases match TRBD2. The V gene's germline CDR1 is SEHNR and CDR2 FQNEAQ (reference sequence). The CDR3 extends over 21 amino acids. Losses at the gene ends were 5 bases for V and 0 bases for J; bases not matched to a gene: 14. The CDR3 DNA sequence: TGTGCCAGCAGCCCTAAACCGGGGACTAGCGGGAGGACCAGCTCCTACAATGAGCAGTTCTTC. This encodes CASSPKPGTSGRTSSYNEQFF. Looking up the rest from reference TRBV7-9 and TRBJ2-1 gives the full variable domain: DTGVSQNPRHKITKRGQNVTFRCDPISEHNRLYWYRQTLGQGPEFLTYFQNEAQLEKSRLLSDRFSAERPKGSFSTLEIQRTEQGDSAMYLCASSPKPGTSGRTSSYNEQFFGPGTRLTVL.

This clonotype has more than one count but fewer than ten. This sequence joins TRBV12-3 or TRBV12-4 and TRBJ1-4; D gene ambiguous. There are 12 residues in the CDR3. V was clipped by 3 bases and J by 10 bases, with 9 bases between them. Here the CDR3 reads CASSFRSGKLFF. In DNA, the CDR3 is TGTGCCAGCAGTTTCCGGTCCGGAAAACTGTTTTTT.

V and J are TRBV5-1 and TRBJ1-2; D not resolved. Germline CDR1 and CDR2: SGHRS and YFSETQ. The CDR3 runs to 11 residues. Trimming removed 4 bases from V and 9 bases from J, with 10 bases in between. CDR3 amino acids: CASSVAGRYTF. CDR3 DNA sequence: TGCGCCAGCAGCGTGGCTGGCCGCTACACCTTC.

Many counts were recorded for this clonotype. V usage is TRBV11-2 and J usage is TRBJ2-3; D unresolved. This CDR3 region has 12 residues. CDR1 is SGHAT, CDR2 FQNNGV, per germline. Trimming cost V 7 bases and J 4 bases, with 9 bases left between them. This CDR3 reads CASTTPPDTQYF. The CDR3 nucleotides read TGTGCCAGCACCACGCCCCCAGATACGCAGTATTTT. Full variable domain (remainder filled in from reference TRBV11-2 and TRBJ2-3): EAGVAQSPRYKIIEKRQSVAFWCNPISGHATLYWYQQILGQGPKLLIQFQNNGVVDDSQLPKDRFSAERLKGVDSTLKIQPAKLEDSAVYLCASTTPPDTQYFGPGTRLTVL.

The rearrangement joins TRBV10-2 to TRBJ2-5, with 9 bases lining up with TRBD1. The CDR3 is 17 residues long. V lost 6 bases to trimming and J lost 4 bases; unmatched junction nucleotides: 15. Germline V lookup: CDR1 WSHSY, CDR2 SAAADI. CDR3 protein: CASRPGTGIPMAETQYF. In nucleotides, the CDR3 is TGCGCCAGCAGGCCCGGGACAGGGATCCCGATGGCAGAGACCCAGTACTTC.

The sample holds many counts of this clonotype. This sequence joins TRBV20-1 and TRBJ2-1, with 13 bases that match TRBD2. The CDR3 has 18 residues. CDR1 and CDR2 from the germline V gene are DFQATT and SNEGSKA (reference sequence). Trimming removed 2 bases from V and 0 bases from J; junction bases left unmatched: 7. The CDR3 DNA follows: TGCAGTGCTAGACGACTAGCGGGAGGCGTACGCTCCTACAATGAGCAGTTCTTC. This translates into CSARRLAGGVRSYNEQFF.

This clonotype turned up a few times. This chain uses TRBV13 with TRBJ2-3, with 7 bases lining up with TRBD2. V shed 8 bases, J shed 5 bases, and the junction held 19 bases outside the gene matches. CDR1 and CDR2 from the germline V gene are PRHDT and FYEKMQ (reference sequence). The CDR3 covers 17 residues. The CDR3 DNA reads as TGTGCCAGCGGAGGAATGGGGGGGGAGGGCCCCGGAGATACGCAGTATTTT. Translating it yields CASGGMGGEGPGDTQYF.

J is TRBJ1-2 and V is TRBV7-2; 9 nucleotides agree with TRBD1. This CDR3 has 14 amino acids. Trimming took 4 bases from V and 5 from J; bases not matched to a gene: 5. Germline CDR1 reads SGHTA; CDR2 reads FQGNSA. The CDR3: CASSWTGVGYGYTF. CDR3 DNA sequence: TGTGCCAGCAGCTGGACAGGGGTTGGATATGGCTACACCTTC.

In its sample, this clonotype was seen many times. The chain links TRBV11-3 to TRBJ2-2; D is perhaps TRBD1 (5 bases). Germline CDR1 is SGHNT and CDR2 is YENEEA. V dropped 1 base and J dropped 0 bases, with 9 bases sitting between them. CDR3 size: 16 residues. The CDR3 coding sequence is TGTGCCAGCAGCTTAGGTCAGGGTGCGAACACCGGGGAGCTGTTTTTT. It specifies CASSLGQGANTGELFF.

The gene calls are TRBV25-1 and TRBJ1-5; D may be TRBD1 (6 bases). This CDR3 has 17 amino acids. V gave up 4 bases and J gave up 2 bases, with 18 bases separating them. Germline values: CDR1 MGHDK, CDR2 SYGVNS. The CDR3 here is CASSGTGNGMGNQPQHF. The CDR3 DNA sequence: TGTGCCAGCAGTGGCACAGGGAATGGTATGGGCAATCAGCCCCAGCATTTT.